These T cell receptor beta chains were read from a single sample in a study of neurological immune-mediated disorders. TCRdb re-called the 5' RACE reads with MiXCR, one entry per CDR3 protein. The sample includes about 53,000 distinct CDR3 sequences, 16% of them seen just once. Sequencing input: PBMCs. All receptors derive from a man in his 60s in good health. Each CDR3 is given with its conserved first and last residue. D genes are given only for firm matches. Clone size is stated in some rows and not others, as once, few, many or a class when expanded.

j_call v_call clone_size d_call cdr3_aa cdr3_nt
TRBJ1-1 TRBV4-2 many NA CASSQELPVGAFF TGTGCCAGCAGCCAGGAGCTTCCTGTCGGAGCTTTCTTT
TRBJ2-3 TRBV20-1 NA TRBD2 CSATGTSGGYNTDTQYF TGCAGTGCTACCGGGACTAGCGGGGGGTACAACACAGATACGCAGTATTTT
TRBJ2-7 TRBV28 NA NA CASSTARAEQYF TGTGCCAGCAGTACGGCAAGGGCCGAGCAGTACTTC
TRBJ2-2 TRBV6-5 NA TRBD2 CASRVRGARNTGELFF TGTGCCAGCAGAGTGCGGGGGGCCCGGAACACCGGGGAGCTGTTTTTT
TRBJ2-3 TRBV7-2 NA TRBD2 CASSLVASGADTQYF TGTGCCAGCAGCTTAGTGGCTAGCGGAGCAGATACGCAGTATTTT
TRBJ1-2 TRBV10-3 few NA CAITGSGQLAGYTF TGTGCCATCACCGGCTCCGGACAGCTGGCGGGCTACACCTTC
TRBJ2-7 TRBV15 many NA CATSREPGSSYEQYF TGTGCCACCAGCAGAGAGCCCGGGAGCAGTTACGAGCAGTACTTC
TRBJ2-5 TRBV20-1 many TRBD1 CSAQTGNVETQYF TGCAGTGCCCAGACAGGGAACGTAGAGACCCAGTACTTC
TRBJ1-2 TRBV12-3/TRBV12-4 many NA CASSLKQTNYGYTF TGTGCCAGCAGTTTAAAACAGACTAACTATGGCTACACCTTC
TRBJ2-3 TRBV7-9 many TRBD2 CASSSGLAVTDTQYF TGTGCCAGCAGCTCCGGACTAGCGGTAACAGATACGCAGTATTTT
TRBJ2-1 TRBV11-2 many NA CASSLVSYNEQFF TGTGCCAGCAGCTTAGTTTCCTACAATGAGCAGTTCTTC
TRBJ2-1 TRBV20-1 few TRBD2 CSARDGRAFQGVNEQFF TGCAGTGCTAGGGACGGGAGGGCGTTTCAGGGAGTCAATGAGCAGTTCTTC
TRBJ2-3 TRBV20-1 NA TRBD2 CSARWREWGTDAQYF TGCAGTGCTAGATGGCGGGAGTGGGGCACAGATGCGCAGTATTTT
TRBJ2-7 TRBV20-1 NA NA CSAIGRGRSYEQYF TGCAGTGCTATTGGGCGTGGACGCTCCTACGAGCAGTACTTC
TRBJ2-5 TRBV20-1 many NA CSARDPGQETQYF TGCAGTGCTAGAGATCCCGGGCAAGAGACCCAGTACTTC
TRBJ2-1 TRBV5-1 NA TRBD2 CASSLVRGRDSNEQFF TGCGCCAGCAGCTTGGTACGCGGGAGGGACTCCAATGAGCAGTTCTTC
TRBJ2-7 TRBV11-3 many NA CASSLTGKGEQYF TGTGCCAGCAGCTTAACAGGGAAGGGCGAGCAGTACTTC
TRBJ2-1 TRBV4-2 many TRBD2 CASSQDTFGTSRLNEQFF TGTGCCAGCAGCCAAGATACCTTTGGGACTAGCAGACTCAATGAGCAGTTCTTC
TRBJ2-7 TRBV28 many NA CASSTSRLYEQYF TGTGCCAGCAGCACTAGTAGATTGTACGAGCAGTACTTC
TRBJ2-7 TRBV20-1 few TRBD1 CSARGQDYEQYF TGCAGTGCCCGGGGACAGGACTACGAGCAGTACTTC
TRBJ2-1 TRBV5-1 many TRBD2 CASSPGLAGGPSEQFF TGCGCCAGCAGCCCAGGACTAGCGGGAGGGCCCAGTGAGCAGTTCTTC
TRBJ1-6 TRBV5-5 many NA CASSPGALHVYNSPLHF TGTGCCAGCAGCCCCGGGGCCCTTCACGTTTATAATTCACCCCTCCACTTT
TRBJ2-1 TRBV20-1 many TRBD2 CSALLAGGFNEQFF TGCAGTGCCTTACTAGCGGGAGGTTTCAATGAGCAGTTCTTC
TRBJ2-7 TRBV5-1 many TRBD2 CASSWTSSGEQYF TGCGCCAGCAGCTGGACTAGCAGCGGCGAGCAGTACTTC
TRBJ2-2 TRBV5-6 many TRBD2 CASSELAGDGELFF TGTGCCAGCAGCGAACTAGCGGGAGACGGGGAGCTGTTTTTT
TRBJ2-1 TRBV5-1 many NA CASSLDDRRGGEQFF TGCGCCAGCAGCTTGGATGATCGGCGGGGCGGTGAGCAGTTCTTC
TRBJ2-1 TRBV9 NA NA CASSGPLAPRRNEQFF TGTGCCAGCAGCGGACCCCTAGCGCCGAGGCGGAATGAGCAGTTCTTC
TRBJ2-7 TRBV20-1 many TRBD1 CSARDRGYEQYF TGCAGTGCTAGAGACAGGGGGTACGAGCAGTACTTC
TRBJ2-3 TRBV12-3/TRBV12-4 NA NA CASSFRGGVTDTQYF TGTGCCAGCAGTTTTAGGGGCGGGGTCACAGATACGCAGTATTTT
TRBJ2-1 TRBV5-1 many NA CASSPTGTPYNEQFF TGCGCCAGCAGTCCCACCGGGACCCCCTACAATGAGCAGTTCTTC
TRBJ2-3 TRBV7-2 many NA CASSQGADTQYF TGTGCCAGCAGCCAAGGGGCAGATACGCAGTATTTT